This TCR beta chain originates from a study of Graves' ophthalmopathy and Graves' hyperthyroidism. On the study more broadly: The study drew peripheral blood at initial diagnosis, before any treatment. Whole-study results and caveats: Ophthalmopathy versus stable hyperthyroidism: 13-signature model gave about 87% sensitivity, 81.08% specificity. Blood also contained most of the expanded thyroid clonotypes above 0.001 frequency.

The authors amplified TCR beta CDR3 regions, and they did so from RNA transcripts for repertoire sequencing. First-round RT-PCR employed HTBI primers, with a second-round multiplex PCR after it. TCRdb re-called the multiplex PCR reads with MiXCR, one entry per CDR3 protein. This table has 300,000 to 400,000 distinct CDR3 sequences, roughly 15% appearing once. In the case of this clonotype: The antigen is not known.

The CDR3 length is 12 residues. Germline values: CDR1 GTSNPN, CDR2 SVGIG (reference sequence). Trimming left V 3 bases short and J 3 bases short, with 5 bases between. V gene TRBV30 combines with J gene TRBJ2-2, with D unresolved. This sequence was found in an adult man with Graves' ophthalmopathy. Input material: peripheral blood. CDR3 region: CAWSDYTGELFF. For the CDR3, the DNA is TGTGCCTGGAGCGATTACACCGGGGAGCTGTTTTTT.